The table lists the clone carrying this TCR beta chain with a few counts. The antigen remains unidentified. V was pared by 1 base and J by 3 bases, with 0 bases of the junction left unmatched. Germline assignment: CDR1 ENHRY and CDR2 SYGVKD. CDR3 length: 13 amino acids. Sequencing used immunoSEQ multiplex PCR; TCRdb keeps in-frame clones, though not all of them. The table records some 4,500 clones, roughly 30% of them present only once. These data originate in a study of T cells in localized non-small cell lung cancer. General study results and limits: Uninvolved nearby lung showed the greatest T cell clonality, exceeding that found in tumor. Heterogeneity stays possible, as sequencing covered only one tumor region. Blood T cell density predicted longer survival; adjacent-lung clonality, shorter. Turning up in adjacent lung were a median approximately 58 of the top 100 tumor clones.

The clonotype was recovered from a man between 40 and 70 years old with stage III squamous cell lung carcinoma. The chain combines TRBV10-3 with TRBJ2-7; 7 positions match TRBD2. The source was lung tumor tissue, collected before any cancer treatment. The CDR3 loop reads CAISEWGGYEQYF. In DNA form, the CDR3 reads TGTGCCATCAGTGAGTGGGGGGGCTACGAGCAGTACTTC.